A selection of T cell receptor beta chains follows, all from one sample in a study of breast tumors, draining lymph nodes, adjacent tissues. Using its own MiXCR run on the multiplex PCR reads, TCRdb lists one record per CDR3 protein. The repertoire holds approximately 150,000 distinct CDR3 sequences, 30% to 35% seen once, with about 2.5% in the top ten. Sequenced input: axillary lymph node tissue. These receptors were taken from a female donor with breast cancer. Some clones in this sample may be carry-over from other donors' samples. Each CDR3 is given with its conserved first and last residue. D genes are given only for firm matches. Size is stated for part of the rows, as once, few or many counts, or as a class when the clone is expanded.

len: 17
abundance: few
d_gene: TRBD2
v_gene: TRBV27
j_gene: TRBJ2-1
CDR3nt: TGTGCCAGCAGTTTAAACCCCAGCGGGGGGAACTACAATGAGCAGTTCTTC
CDR3aa: CASSLNPSGGNYNEQFF

len: 16
abundance: many
d_gene: NA
v_gene: TRBV12-3/TRBV12-4
j_gene: TRBJ2-5
CDR3nt: TGTGCCAGCAGCCTCTCGGGGGGCATGTACCAAGAGACCCAGTACTTC
CDR3aa: CASSLSGGMYQETQYF

len: 19
abundance: many
d_gene: TRBD2
v_gene: TRBV6-6
j_gene: TRBJ2-1
CDR3nt: TGTGCCAGCACACACGGGTGGCTAGCGGGGTTTAGCTCCTACAATGAGCAGTTCTTC
CDR3aa: CASTHGWLAGFSSYNEQFF

len: 16
abundance: many
d_gene: TRBD2
v_gene: TRBV30
j_gene: TRBJ2-5
CDR3nt: TGTGCCTGGAGTGTTGGCCTAGCGGGGGATCAAGAGACCCAGTACTTC
CDR3aa: CAWSVGLAGDQETQYF

len: 13
abundance: many
d_gene: NA
v_gene: TRBV7-6
j_gene: TRBJ2-5
CDR3nt: TGTGCCAGCAGCCCACGCACAGAAGAGACCCAGTACTTC
CDR3aa: CASSPRTEETQYF

len: 15
abundance: NA
d_gene: NA
v_gene: TRBV3-1
j_gene: TRBJ1-6
CDR3nt: TGTGCCAGCAGCTTACAGGGAGGGTATAATTCACCCCTCCACTTT
CDR3aa: CASSLQGGYNSPLHF

len: 14
abundance: many
d_gene: TRBD1
v_gene: TRBV28
j_gene: TRBJ2-7
CDR3nt: TGTGCCAGTTCTACAGGGGCTGTTTCCTACGAGCAGTACTTC
CDR3aa: CASSTGAVSYEQYF

len: 18
abundance: many
d_gene: TRBD2
v_gene: TRBV5-5
j_gene: TRBJ2-3
CDR3nt: TGTGCCAGCAGCTTGGGTCGGGGTGCGGGGGGGAGCACAGATACGCAGTATTTT
CDR3aa: CASSLGRGAGGSTDTQYF

len: 15
abundance: many
d_gene: NA
v_gene: TRBV5-1
j_gene: TRBJ1-2
CDR3nt: TGCGCCAGCAACCCCGAGGCGGCAGGAAAGTATGGCTACACCTTC
CDR3aa: CASNPEAAGKYGYTF

len: 14
abundance: many
d_gene: NA
v_gene: TRBV25-1
j_gene: TRBJ1-6
CDR3nt: TGTGCCAGCAGAGCTAGACAGGATAATTCACCCCTCCACTTT
CDR3aa: CASRARQDNSPLHF

len: 15
abundance: many
d_gene: TRBD1
v_gene: TRBV6-6
j_gene: TRBJ2-2
CDR3nt: TGTGCCAGCAGTTACCTAACAGGGGATTCCGGGGAGCTGTTTTTT
CDR3aa: CASSYLTGDSGELFF

len: 15
abundance: NA
d_gene: NA
v_gene: TRBV10-3
j_gene: TRBJ2-4
CDR3nt: TGTGCCATCAGTGAGTCAGGTTCTTGGGAAAACATTCAGTACTTC
CDR3aa: CAISESGSWENIQYF

len: 15
abundance: many
d_gene: TRBD1
v_gene: TRBV20-1
j_gene: TRBJ2-7
CDR3nt: TGCAGTGCTAGAGAGGGCCCGGGACAGCCCTACGAGCAGTACTTC
CDR3aa: CSAREGPGQPYEQYF

len: 13
abundance: many
d_gene: NA
v_gene: TRBV29-1
j_gene: TRBJ1-2
CDR3nt: TGCAGCGTTGAAACAGTTAGGCTCTATGGCTACACCTTC
CDR3aa: CSVETVRLYGYTF

len: 13
abundance: NA
d_gene: NA
v_gene: TRBV2
j_gene: TRBJ2-2
CDR3nt: TGTGCCAGCAGTGAAAGGGGATCCGGGGAGCTGTTTTTT
CDR3aa: CASSERGSGELFF

len: 14
abundance: many
d_gene: NA
v_gene: TRBV5-1
j_gene: TRBJ1-2
CDR3nt: TGCGCCAGCAGCGCTCTTGACAGGTTCCATGGCTACACCTTC
CDR3aa: CASSALDRFHGYTF

len: 12
abundance: many
d_gene: NA
v_gene: TRBV6-6
j_gene: TRBJ1-2
CDR3nt: TGTGCCAGCACCTTGGAATACTATGGCTACACCTTC
CDR3aa: CASTLEYYGYTF

len: 15
abundance: many
d_gene: TRBD1
v_gene: TRBV5-1
j_gene: TRBJ2-7
CDR3nt: TGCGCCAGCAGCTTGGCACAGGGGGCCTTCAACGAGCAGTACTTC
CDR3aa: CASSLAQGAFNEQYF

len: 15
abundance: many
d_gene: NA
v_gene: TRBV4-3
j_gene: TRBJ2-5
CDR3nt: TGCGCCAGCAGCCAAGTGGGAGAGGGGCGTGAGACCCAGTACTTC
CDR3aa: CASSQVGEGRETQYF

len: 12
abundance: NA
d_gene: NA
v_gene: TRBV11-3
j_gene: TRBJ2-2
CDR3nt: TGTGCCAGCAGCTACCAATACGGGGCGCTGTTTTTT
CDR3aa: CASSYQYGALFF

len: 16
abundance: NA
d_gene: NA
v_gene: TRBV5-1
j_gene: TRBJ2-7
CDR3nt: TGCGCCAGCAGCAGAGGACACAGGGAGGGGTACTACGAGCAGTACTTC
CDR3aa: CASSRGHREGYYEQYF

len: 12
abundance: many
d_gene: NA
v_gene: TRBV29-1
j_gene: TRBJ1-2
CDR3nt: TGCAGCGTTGACCAGGGGAACTATGGCTACACCTTC
CDR3aa: CSVDQGNYGYTF

len: 13
abundance: NA
d_gene: NA
v_gene: TRBV4-1
j_gene: TRBJ1-3
CDR3nt: TGCGCCAGCAGCCACCGTTTAGAAAACACCATATATTTT
CDR3aa: CASSHRLENTIYF

len: 13
abundance: NA
d_gene: NA
v_gene: TRBV29-1
j_gene: TRBJ1-1
CDR3nt: TGCAGCGTATCAGGGGTTTTCGACACTGAAGCTTTCTTT
CDR3aa: CSVSGVFDTEAFF

len: 13
abundance: NA
d_gene: TRBD2
v_gene: TRBV9
j_gene: TRBJ2-1
CDR3nt: TGTGCCAGCAGCGTCGGACTAGTGGATACGCAGTTCTTC
CDR3aa: CASSVGLVDTQFF

len: 19
abundance: many
d_gene: TRBD1
v_gene: TRBV19
j_gene: TRBJ2-6
CDR3nt: TGTGCCAGTAGTATAAAGGGACAGACAGGTGTTTCTGGGGCCAACGTCCTGACTTTC
CDR3aa: CASSIKGQTGVSGANVLTF

len: 14
abundance: many
d_gene: NA
v_gene: TRBV4-1
j_gene: TRBJ2-5
CDR3nt: TGCGCCAGCAGCCGAACTAGCACCCAAGAGACCCAGTACTTC
CDR3aa: CASSRTSTQETQYF

len: 14
abundance: many
d_gene: TRBD2
v_gene: TRBV20-1
j_gene: TRBJ2-2
CDR3nt: TGCAGTGCTAGAGGCGGGGGGGCCCCCGGGGAGCTGTTTTTT
CDR3aa: CSARGGGAPGELFF

len: 14
abundance: many
d_gene: NA
v_gene: TRBV6-6
j_gene: TRBJ2-1
CDR3nt: TGTGCCAGCAGTTACGGGACTGTCGAGGTTGAGCAGTTCTTC
CDR3aa: CASSYGTVEVEQFF

len: 21
abundance: NA
d_gene: NA
v_gene: TRBV7-3
j_gene: TRBJ1-6
CDR3nt: NA
CDR3aa: CASSFYICSATGSHYNSPLHF

len: 15
abundance: NA
d_gene: NA
v_gene: TRBV2
j_gene: TRBJ2-7
CDR3nt: TGTGCCAGCAGAGAGGACAGTGAGACAAACTACGAGCAGTACTTC
CDR3aa: CASREDSETNYEQYF

len: 13
abundance: NA
d_gene: NA
v_gene: TRBV29-1
j_gene: TRBJ2-7
CDR3nt: TGCAGCGTTGATGTCACCTCAGGGAGAGAGCAGTACTTC
CDR3aa: CSVDVTSGREQYF

len: 12
abundance: many
d_gene: NA
v_gene: TRBV12-1
j_gene: TRBJ1-5
CDR3nt: TGTGCCAGCAGCTCGATAAATCAGCCCCAGCATTTT
CDR3aa: CASSSINQPQHF

len: 14
abundance: once
d_gene: TRBD1
v_gene: TRBV20-1
j_gene: TRBJ1-2
CDR3nt: TGCAGTGCAAACGGACAGGGCGGACTGTATGGCTACACCTTC
CDR3aa: CSANGQGGLYGYTF

len: 13
abundance: NA
d_gene: TRBD1
v_gene: TRBV6-6
j_gene: TRBJ1-2
CDR3nt: TGTGCCAGCAAGGGGACAGCTAACTATGGCTACACCTTC
CDR3aa: CASKGTANYGYTF

len: 14
abundance: NA
d_gene: TRBD1
v_gene: TRBV20-1
j_gene: TRBJ2-1
CDR3nt: TGCAGTGCTACTCGACAGGGGGGTTACAATGAGCAGTTCTTC
CDR3aa: CSATRQGGYNEQFF

len: 15
abundance: NA
d_gene: NA
v_gene: TRBV20-1
j_gene: TRBJ2-6
CDR3nt: TGCAGTGCTAGAGATCCCAGGGCGGGGACCAACGTCCTGACTTTC
CDR3aa: CSARDPRAGTNVLTF

len: 14
abundance: NA
d_gene: NA
v_gene: TRBV19
j_gene: TRBJ2-3
CDR3nt: TGTGCCAGTAGTACCGGTGAGGTCACAGATACGCAGTATTTC
CDR3aa: CASSTGEVTDTQYF

len: 15
abundance: NA
d_gene: NA
v_gene: TRBV24-1
j_gene: TRBJ2-5
CDR3nt: TGTGCCACCAGTGACGGACGGCTACTCGAAGAGACCCAGTACTTC
CDR3aa: CATSDGRLLEETQYF

len: 14
abundance: many
d_gene: NA
v_gene: TRBV6-1
j_gene: TRBJ1-2
CDR3nt: TGTGCCAGCAGTGAAGTGCCTGATCTCTATGGCTACACCTTC
CDR3aa: CASSEVPDLYGYTF